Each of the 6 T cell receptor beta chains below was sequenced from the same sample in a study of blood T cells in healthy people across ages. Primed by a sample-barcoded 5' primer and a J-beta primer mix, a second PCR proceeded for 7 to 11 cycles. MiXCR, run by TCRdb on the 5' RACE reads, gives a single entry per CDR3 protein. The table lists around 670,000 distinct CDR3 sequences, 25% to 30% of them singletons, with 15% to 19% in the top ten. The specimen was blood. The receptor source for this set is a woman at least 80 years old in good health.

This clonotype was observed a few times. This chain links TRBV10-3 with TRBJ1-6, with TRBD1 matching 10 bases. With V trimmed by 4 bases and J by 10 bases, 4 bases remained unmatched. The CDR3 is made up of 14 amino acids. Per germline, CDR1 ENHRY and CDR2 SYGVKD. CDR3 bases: TGTGCCATCAGTGGACAGGGGGCTGGCTCACCCCTCCACTTT. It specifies CAISGQGAGSPLHF.

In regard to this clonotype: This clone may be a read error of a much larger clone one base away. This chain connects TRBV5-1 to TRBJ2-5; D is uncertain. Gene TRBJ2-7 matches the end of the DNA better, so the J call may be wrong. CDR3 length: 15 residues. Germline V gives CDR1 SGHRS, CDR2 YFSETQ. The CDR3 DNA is TGCGCCAGCAGCCCCAACGTTCTCAGGTATGGCGAGCAGTACTTC. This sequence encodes CASSPNVLRYGEQYF.

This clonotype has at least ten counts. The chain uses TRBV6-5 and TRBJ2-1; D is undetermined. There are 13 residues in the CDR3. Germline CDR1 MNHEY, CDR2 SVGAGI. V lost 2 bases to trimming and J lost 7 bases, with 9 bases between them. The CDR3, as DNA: TGTGCCAGCAGTTACGGGCAGGAGAATGAGCAGTTCTTC. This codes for CASSYGQENEQFF.

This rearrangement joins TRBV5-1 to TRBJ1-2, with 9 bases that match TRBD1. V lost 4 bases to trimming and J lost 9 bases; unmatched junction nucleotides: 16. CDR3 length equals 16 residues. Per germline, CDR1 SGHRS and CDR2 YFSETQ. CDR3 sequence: CASSPMEGQGRYSYTF. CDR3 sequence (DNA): TGCGCCAGCAGCCCGATGGAGGGACAGGGAAGGTATAGCTACACCTTC.

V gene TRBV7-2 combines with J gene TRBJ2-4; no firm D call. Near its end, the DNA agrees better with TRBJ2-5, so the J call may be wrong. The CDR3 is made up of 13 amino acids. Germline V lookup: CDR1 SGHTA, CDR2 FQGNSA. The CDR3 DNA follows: TGTGCCAGCAGCTTAGCGCTATTGGGGACCCAGTACTTC. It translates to CASSLALLGTQYF.

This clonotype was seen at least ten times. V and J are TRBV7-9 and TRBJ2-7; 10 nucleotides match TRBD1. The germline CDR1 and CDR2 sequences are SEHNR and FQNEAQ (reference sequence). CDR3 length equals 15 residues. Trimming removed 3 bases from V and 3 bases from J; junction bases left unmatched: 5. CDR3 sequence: CASSFPGTGVYEQYF. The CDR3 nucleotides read TGTGCCAGCAGCTTTCCCGGGACAGGGGTCTACGAGCAGTACTTC.